The 13 T cell receptor beta chains below come from one sample, sequenced in a study of monozygotic twins with cystic fibrosis. The table came from immunoSEQ multiplex PCR; TCRdb's copy has only in-frame clones and leaves some out. This sample yields approximately 34,000 clones, of which 84% are seen a single time; around 1.7% belongs to the top ten. The sequenced sample consisted of blood. The receptors come from a girl aged 2-9 years with cystic fibrosis.

V is TRBV2 and J is TRBJ1-1; maybe TRBD1 (5 bases). From germline, CDR1 is SNHLY and CDR2 FYNNEI. Between the trimmed V and J ends, which lost 6 bases and 7 bases, there was a span of 12 bases. The CDR3 extends over 12 amino acids. This chain's CDR3 is CASRDDSYEAFF. As DNA, the CDR3 is TGTGCCAGCAGGGACGACAGCTATGAAGCTTTCTTT.

This clone appeared once. The chain carries TRBV10-3 and TRBJ2-6, with D uncertain. The CDR3 has 15 residues. Germline V CDR1 and CDR2: ENHRY, SYGVKD. V dropped 6 bases and J dropped 0 bases, with 9 bases sitting between them. The CDR3 DNA reads as TGTGCCATCAGCGCTGCGGCCTCTGGGGCCAACGTCCTGACTTTC. It is translated as CAISAAASGANVLTF.

The V call is TRBV19, the J call TRBJ2-4; a possible D gene is TRBD2 (6 bases). CDR3 length: 13 residues. Germline V gene lookup returns CDR1 LNHDA and CDR2 SQIVND (reference sequence). Trimming pared 5 bases from V and 6 bases from J, leaving 11 bases between. The CDR3 DNA sequence: TGTGCCAGTAGTCGGGAGAGGGCAAACATTCAGTACTTC. As protein: CASSRERANIQYF.

This chain uses TRBV4-1 with TRBJ2-5; 8 nucleotides match TRBD2. V lost 2 bases and J lost 0; bases outside the gene matches: 5. CDR3 length: 16 residues. The germline V gene encodes CDR1 MGHRA and CDR2 YSYEKL. CDR3 DNA: TGCGCCAGCAGCCAAAGCGGGGGAACGTACCAAGAGACCCAGTACTTC. It yields the protein CASSQSGGTYQETQYF.

The rearrangement links TRBV15 to TRBJ2-3; D is tentatively TRBD1 or TRBD2 (5 bases each). Germline V gene data show CDR1 as LNHNV and CDR2 as YYDKDF (reference sequence). The V gene lost 9 bases and the J gene lost 8 bases, with 15 bases spanning the gap. The CDR3 runs to 12 residues. CDR3 sequence (DNA): TGTGCCACGACCGGATTTGGGGGTACGCAGTATTTT. This gives the protein CATTGFGGTQYF.

This rearrangement joins TRBV2 to TRBJ1-1; a weak D match, TRBD1 (6 bases). CDR3 length equals 11 residues. Trimming removed 7 bases from V and 8 bases from J, with 11 bases in between. The germline gives CDR1 SNHLY, CDR2 FYNNEI. Here the CDR3 DNA reads TGTGCCAGCAAGGACAGTCCGGAAGCTTTCTTT. It yields the protein CASKDSPEAFF. The full variable domain, rest sourced from reference TRBV2 and TRBJ1-1, is EPEVTQTPSHQVTQMGQEVILRCVPISNHLYFYWYRQILGQKVEFLVSFYNNEISEKSEIFDDQFSVERPDGSNFTLKIRSTKLEDSAMYFCASKDSPEAFFGQGTRLTVV.

V is TRBV6-6 and J is TRBJ2-2; a possible D gene is TRBD2 (6 bases). The germline CDR1 and CDR2 sequences are MNHNY and SVGAGI (reference sequence). V was trimmed by 11 bases and J by 5 bases, leaving 15 bases between them. The CDR3 is 13 residues long. The CDR3: CARPRGGTGELFF. The CDR3 region has the DNA TGTGCCCGGCCCCGGGGAGGTACCGGGGAGCTGTTTTTT.

The rearrangement joins TRBV14 to TRBJ2-4; D may be TRBD2 (6 bases). The CDR3 extends over 15 amino acids. The V gene's germline CDR1 is SGHDN and CDR2 FVKESK. Deletions cut 4 bases from V and 1 base from J, with 11 bases between. CDR3 in DNA: TGTGCCAGCAGCCCAAGTGGGAGGGCCAAAAACATTCAGTACTTC. Translated, it gives CASSPSGRAKNIQYF.

DNA for the CDR3: TGTGCCATCAGTGGAACAGGGGGAGCTCAAGCTTTCTTT. It yields the protein CAISGTGGAQAFF. The V and J genes are TRBV10-3 and TRBJ1-1, with 8 bases that match TRBD1. Germline V gene data show CDR1 as ENHRY and CDR2 as SYGVKD. The CDR3 contains 13 residues. V was clipped by 4 bases and J by 9 bases; unmatched bases: 7.

This clone was counted a few times. The chain couples TRBV7-3 to TRBJ2-5; D unclear. Per the germline V gene, CDR1 is SGHTA and CDR2 is FQGTGA. This CDR3 region has 13 residues. The V and J ends lost 4 bases and 2 bases respectively, with 8 bases between them. This CDR3 reads CASSSNAQETQYF. For the CDR3, the DNA is TGTGCCAGCAGCTCTAATGCTCAAGAGACCCAGTACTTC.

The chain carries TRBV6-6 and TRBJ1-4; 7 bases are shared with TRBD1. Germline assignment: CDR1 MNHNY and CDR2 SVGAGI (reference sequence). The CDR3 consists of 15 residues. V shed 7 bases, J shed 7 bases, and the junction held 12 bases outside the gene matches. CDR3 nucleotide sequence: TGTGCCAGCAACAGTGCGGACAGGTTTGGTGAAAAACTGTTTTTT. Its translation is CASNSADRFGEKLFF.

V is TRBV6-1 and J is TRBJ1-1, with D unresolved. The ends were cut back, 5 bases at V and 3 bases at J, with 10 bases in the middle. The germline V gene has CDR1 MNHNS and CDR2 SASEGT. This CDR3 contains 13 residues. CDR3 protein: CASSNVRYTEAFF. In DNA form, the CDR3 reads TGTGCCAGCAGTAACGTCAGATACACTGAAGCTTTCTTT.

Of note for this clone: At one of its ends the junction is not consistent with the germline gene, which may arise from a read error. V gene TRBV7-9 combines with J gene TRBJ2-2; D call uncertain. This CDR3 spans 12 amino acids. CDR1 is SEHNR and CDR2 is FQNEAQ in the germline V gene (reference sequence). CDR3 region: CASSPKTGELFF. The CDR3 nucleotides read TGTGCCAGCAGCCCGAAGACCGGGGAGCTGTTTTTT.